These 20 T cell receptor beta chains share one sample of origin, sequenced in a study of T cell changes during pregnancy in multiple sclerosis. Produced via immunoSEQ multiplex PCR; TCRdb's table is partial and in-frame only. The sample records some 38,000 clones, about 90% being singletons. The source material was CD8+ T cells from peripheral blood mononuclear cells, sampled after pregnancy. The receptors stem from a female donor with multiple sclerosis, enrolled in a pregnancy study.

The gene calls are TRBV6-5 and TRBJ1-3; 7 bases are a match to TRBD1. Germline CDR1 and CDR2: MNHEY and SVGAGI. There are 14 residues in the CDR3. V was clipped by 5 bases and J by 1 base; unmatched bases: 2. The CDR3 DNA reads TGTGCCAGCAGTGCAGGGGGTTCTGGAAACACCATATATTTT. It encodes CASSAGGSGNTIYF.

The chain links TRBV29-1 to TRBJ2-5; 10 nucleotides agree with TRBD2. V shed 8 bases and J 5 bases; nucleotides not matched to a gene: 14. This CDR3 has 15 amino acids. In germline, CDR1 is SQVTM, CDR2 ANQGSEA. For the CDR3, the DNA is TGCAGCATACTCGAGCGGGAGGGCCGATCGGAGACCCAGTACTTC. Amino acid sequence: CSILEREGRSETQYF.

V is TRBV21-1 and J is TRBJ2-3; no check of the table's D call, TRBD1, against the DNA was made. TRBV21-1 is a recognized pseudogene. The CDR3 is made up of 16 amino acids. For the CDR3, the DNA is TGTGCCAGCAGCAAACGGACAACAATAAGCACAGATACGCAGTATTTT. Amino acids: CASSKRTTISTDTQYF.

This chain uses TRBV21-1 with TRBJ2-1; whether TRBD1, the table's D call, matches the DNA was not checked. TRBV21-1 is described as a pseudogene. This CDR3 contains 10 residues. The CDR3: CASGPNEQFF. The CDR3 nucleotides are TGTGCCAGCGGCCCTAATGAGCAGTTCTTC.

CDR3 residues: CASSARHPRFSGNTIYF. CDR3 sequence (DNA): TGTGCCAGCAGTGCCAGACACCCCCGGTTCTCTGGAAACACCATATATTTT. The rearrangement links TRBV6-1 to TRBJ1-3; D not certain. V lost 4 bases and J 0 bases, leaving 16 bases between the germline ends. The CDR3 has 17 residues. From germline, CDR1 is MNHNS and CDR2 SASEGT.

The CDR3 DNA sequence: TGTGCCAGCAGTGAAGAGGGACAGGGGAATCAGCCCCAGCATTTT. Protein: CASSEEGQGNQPQHF. The chain uses TRBV25-1 and TRBJ1-5, with 10 bases matching TRBD1. With 2 bases clipped from V and 4 bases from J, the junction kept 2 bases outside the gene matches. The CDR3 is 15 residues long. CDR1 and CDR2 from the germline V gene are MGHDK and SYGVNS.

This clone was seen once. The chain employs TRBV28 and TRBJ1-1; D uncertain. The V and J ends lost 6 bases and 0 bases respectively, with 17 bases between them. The CDR3 totals 16 residues. Germline values: CDR1 MDHEN, CDR2 SYDVKM. Here the CDR3 reads CASSPTLGSLNTEAFF. CDR3 bases: TGTGCCAGCAGCCCAACCCTGGGGAGTCTGAACACTGAAGCTTTCTTT.

The chain joins TRBV27 to TRBJ1-1, with 9 bases identical to TRBD1. CDR1 is MNHEY, CDR2 SMNVEV, per germline (reference sequence). The CDR3 totals 16 residues. The V and J ends lost 5 bases and 4 bases, in that order; junction bases with no gene match: 11. The CDR3 region is CASSPIQTGGSTEAFF. DNA for the CDR3: TGTGCCAGCAGTCCGATCCAGACAGGGGGTAGCACTGAAGCTTTCTTT.

CDR3 coding DNA: TGTGCCAGCAAGCCAGGGGACCCCTACGAGCAGTACTTC. It is translated as CASKPGDPYEQYF. This chain connects TRBV27 to TRBJ2-7; D may be TRBD1 (6 bases). Per germline, CDR1 MNHEY and CDR2 SMNVEV (reference sequence). The CDR3 loop spans 13 amino acids. Trimming cost V 7 bases and J 2 bases, with 12 bases left between them.

The chain has TRBV10-3 and TRBJ2-6; maybe TRBD2 (5 bases). In germline, CDR1 is ENHRY, CDR2 SYGVKD. Trimming shortened V by 8 bases and J by 0 bases, and 8 bases separated the two germline ends. The CDR3 is 14 amino acids. DNA for the CDR3: TGTGCCATCGGGAGTGACTCTGGGGCCAACGTCCTGACTTTC. This encodes CAIGSDSGANVLTF.

The chain links TRBV9 to TRBJ1-1, with 9 nucleotides matching TRBD1. Per germline, CDR1 SGDLS and CDR2 YYNGEE. CDR3 size: 17 residues. V was pared by 3 bases and J by 6 bases, with 15 bases of the junction left unmatched. The CDR3 loop is CASSDKAGTGINAEAFF. CDR3 nucleotide sequence: TGTGCCAGCAGCGATAAAGCCGGGACAGGGATAAACGCTGAAGCTTTCTTT.

This chain connects TRBV10-2 to TRBJ2-7, with D possibly being TRBD2 (5 bases). There are 14 residues in the CDR3. V lost 3 bases to trimming and J lost 3 bases, with 12 bases between them. The germline V gene has CDR1 WSHSY and CDR2 SAAADI. CDR3 sequence: CASSEGGRVYEQYF. The CDR3, as DNA: TGCGCCAGCAGTGAAGGTGGGCGGGTCTACGAGCAGTACTTC.

The rearrangement links TRBV6-1 to TRBJ2-5; TRBD2 aligns across 7 bases. The CDR3 consists of 15 residues. Looked up from germline, CDR1 is MNHNS and CDR2 is SASEGT. The V and J ends lost 1 base and 4 bases, in that order; junction bases with no gene match: 6. The CDR3 DNA reads as TGTGCCAGCAGTGAAGACGGCGGGGAGGGAGAGACCCAGTACTTC. Translating it yields CASSEDGGEGETQYF.

CDR3 region: CASSARGINQPQHF. CDR3 nucleotide sequence: TGTGCCAGCAGTGCCAGGGGGATCAATCAGCCCCAGCATTTT. The chain has TRBV6-5 and TRBJ1-5; TRBD1 agrees at 7 bases. The V and J ends lost 5 bases and 3 bases, in that order; junction bases with no gene match: 4. This CDR3 is built from 14 residues. Per the germline V gene, CDR1 is MNHEY and CDR2 is SVGAGI.

This chain connects TRBV27 to TRBJ2-1, with TRBD2 as a possible D gene (5 bases). Between the trimmed V and J ends, which lost 8 bases and 4 bases, there was a span of 6 bases. The V gene's germline CDR1 is MNHEY and CDR2 SMNVEV (reference sequence). CDR3 length equals 11 residues. CDR3 sequence (DNA): TGTGCCAGCGGACTTTACAATGAGCAGTTCTTC. It translates to CASGLYNEQFF.

This chain links TRBV5-5 with TRBJ2-1; TRBD2 aligns across 14 bases. V gave up 3 bases and J gave up 5 bases; unmatched junction bases: 4. The CDR3 has 16 residues. Germline V CDR1 and CDR2: SGHKS, YYEKEE (reference sequence). The CDR3 spells CASSSGLAGGHNEQFF. CDR3 coding DNA: TGTGCCAGCAGCTCCGGACTAGCGGGGGGCCACAATGAGCAGTTCTTC.

This clone was picked up one time. The gene calls are TRBV5-4 and TRBJ2-7, with TRBD2 as a possible D gene (6 bases). Deletions cut 0 bases from V and 2 bases from J, with 12 bases between. CDR1 and CDR2 from the germline V gene are SGHNT and YYREEE (reference sequence). The CDR3 length is 15 residues. This CDR3 reads CASSLDGGSPYEQYF. CDR3 DNA sequence: TGTGCCAGCAGCTTGGACGGGGGATCCCCCTACGAGCAGTACTTC.

The chain couples TRBV27 to TRBJ2-7; possible D gene TRBD2, 7 bases. This CDR3 has 15 amino acids. Germline V gives CDR1 MNHEY, CDR2 SMNVEV (reference sequence). The V and J ends lost 5 bases and 0 bases respectively, with 14 bases between them. The CDR3 spells CASSRGGYYSYEQYF. CDR3 in DNA: TGTGCCAGCAGTAGGGGGGGCTACTACTCCTACGAGCAGTACTTC.

The chain uses TRBV6-1 and TRBJ1-2; 10 nucleotides agree with TRBD1. The CDR3 sequence is 15 residues long. Germline CDR1 MNHNS, CDR2 SASEGT. V lost 1 base, J lost 4 bases, and 3 bases stayed unmatched. CDR3 protein: CASSEGQGASYGYTF. CDR3 nucleotide sequence: TGTGCCAGCAGTGAAGGACAGGGGGCGAGCTATGGCTACACCTTC.

DNA for the CDR3: TGTGCCAGCAGTGACCCTGACAGGTACCTCCCTTACGAGCAGTACTTC. Encoded protein: CASSDPDRYLPYEQYF. This chain uses TRBV6-1 with TRBJ2-7; possibly TRBD1 for D (6 bases). The CDR3 totals 16 residues. The germline CDR1 and CDR2 sequences are MNHNS and SASEGT. The V end lost 3 bases, the J end lost 4 bases, and 19 bases lay between the germline ends.